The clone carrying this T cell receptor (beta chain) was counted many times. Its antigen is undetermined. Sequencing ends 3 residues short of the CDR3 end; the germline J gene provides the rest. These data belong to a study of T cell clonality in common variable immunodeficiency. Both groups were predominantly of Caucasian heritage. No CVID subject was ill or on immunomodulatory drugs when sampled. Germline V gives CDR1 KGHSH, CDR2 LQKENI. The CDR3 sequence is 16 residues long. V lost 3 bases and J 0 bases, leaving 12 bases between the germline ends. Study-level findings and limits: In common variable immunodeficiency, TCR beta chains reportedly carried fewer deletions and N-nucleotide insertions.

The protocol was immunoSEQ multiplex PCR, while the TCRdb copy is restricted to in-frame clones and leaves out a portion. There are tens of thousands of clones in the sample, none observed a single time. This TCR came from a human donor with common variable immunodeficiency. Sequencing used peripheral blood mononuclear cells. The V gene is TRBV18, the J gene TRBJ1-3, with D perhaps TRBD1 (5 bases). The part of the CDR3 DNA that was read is TGTGCCAGCTCACCGCAGGGAACATTCTCTGGAAACACC. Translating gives CASSPQGTFSGNT. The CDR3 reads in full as CASSPQGTFSGNTIYF.